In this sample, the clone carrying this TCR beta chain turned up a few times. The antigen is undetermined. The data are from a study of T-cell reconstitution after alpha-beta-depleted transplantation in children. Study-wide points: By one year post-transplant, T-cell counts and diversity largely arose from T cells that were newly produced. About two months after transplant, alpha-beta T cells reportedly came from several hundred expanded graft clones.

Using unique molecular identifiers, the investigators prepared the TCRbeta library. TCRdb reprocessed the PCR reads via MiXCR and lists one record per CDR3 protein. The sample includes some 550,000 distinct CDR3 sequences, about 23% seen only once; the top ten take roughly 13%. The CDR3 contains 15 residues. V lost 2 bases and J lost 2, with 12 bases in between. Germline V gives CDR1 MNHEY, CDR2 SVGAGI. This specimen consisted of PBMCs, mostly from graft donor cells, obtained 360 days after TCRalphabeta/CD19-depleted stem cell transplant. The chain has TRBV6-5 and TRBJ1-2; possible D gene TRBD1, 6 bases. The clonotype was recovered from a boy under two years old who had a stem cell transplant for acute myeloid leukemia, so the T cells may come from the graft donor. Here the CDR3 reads CASSYGGGPNYGYTF. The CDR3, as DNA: TGTGCCAGCAGTTACGGAGGGGGACCAAACTATGGCTACACCTTC.